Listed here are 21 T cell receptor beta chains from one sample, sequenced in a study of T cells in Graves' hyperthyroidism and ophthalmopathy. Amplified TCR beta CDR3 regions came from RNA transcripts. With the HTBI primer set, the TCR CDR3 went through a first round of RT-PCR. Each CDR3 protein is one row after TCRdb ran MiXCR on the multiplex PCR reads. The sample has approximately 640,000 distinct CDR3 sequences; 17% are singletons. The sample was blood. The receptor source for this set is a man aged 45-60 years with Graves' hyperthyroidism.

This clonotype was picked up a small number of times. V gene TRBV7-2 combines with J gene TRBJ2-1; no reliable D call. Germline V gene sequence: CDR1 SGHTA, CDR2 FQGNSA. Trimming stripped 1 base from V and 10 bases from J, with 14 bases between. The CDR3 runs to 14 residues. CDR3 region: CASSLEGLPQEQFF. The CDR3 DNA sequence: TGTGCCAGCAGCTTAGAAGGGCTGCCTCAAGAGCAGTTCTTC.

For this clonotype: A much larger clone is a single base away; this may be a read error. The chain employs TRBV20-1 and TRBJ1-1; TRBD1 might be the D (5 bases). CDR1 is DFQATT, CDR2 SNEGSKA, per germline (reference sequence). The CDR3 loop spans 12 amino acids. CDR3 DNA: TGCAGTGCTAGGAGTGGGGCCACTGACGCTTTCTTT. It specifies CSARSGATDAFF.

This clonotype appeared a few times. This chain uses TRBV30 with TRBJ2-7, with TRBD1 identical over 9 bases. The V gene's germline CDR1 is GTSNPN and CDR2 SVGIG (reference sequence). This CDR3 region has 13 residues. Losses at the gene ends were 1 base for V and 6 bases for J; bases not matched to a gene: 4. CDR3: CAWSAGTGFEQYF. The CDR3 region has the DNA TGTGCCTGGAGTGCCGGGACAGGGTTCGAGCAGTACTTC.

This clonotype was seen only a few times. The CDR3 bases are TGTGCCAGCAGTTTAGTAGTTGGGCTAGCGGGCCCCCGAGGCAATGAGCAGTTCTTC. As protein: CASSLVVGLAGPRGNEQFF. This rearrangement joins TRBV12-3 or TRBV12-4 to TRBJ2-1, with TRBD2 identical over 8 bases. This CDR3 region has 19 residues. V was clipped by 1 base and J by 6 bases; unmatched bases: 17.

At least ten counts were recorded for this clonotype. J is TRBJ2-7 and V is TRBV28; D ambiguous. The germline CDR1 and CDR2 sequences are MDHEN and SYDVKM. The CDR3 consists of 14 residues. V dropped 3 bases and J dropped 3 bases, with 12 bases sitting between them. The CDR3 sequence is CASSFTRTLYEQYF. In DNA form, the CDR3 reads TGTGCCAGCAGTTTCACACGGACCCTCTACGAGCAGTACTTC.

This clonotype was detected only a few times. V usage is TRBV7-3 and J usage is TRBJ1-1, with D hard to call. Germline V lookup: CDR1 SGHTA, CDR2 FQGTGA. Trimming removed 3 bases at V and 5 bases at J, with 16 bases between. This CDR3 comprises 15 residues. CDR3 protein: CASSLGGKARTEAFF. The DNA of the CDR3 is TGTGCCAGCAGCTTGGGTGGGAAGGCGCGGACTGAAGCTTTCTTT.

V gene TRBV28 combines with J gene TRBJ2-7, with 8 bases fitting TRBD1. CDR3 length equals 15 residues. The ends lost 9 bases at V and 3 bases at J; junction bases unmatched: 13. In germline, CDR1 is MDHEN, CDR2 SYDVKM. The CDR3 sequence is CASRARRQGRYEQYF. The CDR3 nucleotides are TGTGCCAGTAGGGCCCGGAGACAGGGGCGCTACGAGCAGTACTTC.

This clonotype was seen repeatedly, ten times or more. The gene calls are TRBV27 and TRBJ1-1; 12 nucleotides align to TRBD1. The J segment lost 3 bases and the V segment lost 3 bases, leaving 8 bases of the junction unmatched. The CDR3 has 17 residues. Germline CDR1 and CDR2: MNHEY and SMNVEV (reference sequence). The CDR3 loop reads CASSFGTGGLRYTEAFF. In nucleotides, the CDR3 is TGTGCCAGCAGTTTTGGGACAGGGGGCTTGAGGTACACTGAAGCTTTCTTT.

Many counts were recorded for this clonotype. The chain's CDR3 is CASSMSGTSGLNEQFF. The CDR3 nucleotides are TGTGCCAGTAGTATGTCCGGGACTAGCGGATTAAATGAGCAGTTCTTC. The chain employs TRBV19 and TRBJ2-1, with 11 bases aligning to TRBD2. Germline values: CDR1 LNHDA, CDR2 SQIVND (reference sequence). The trim removed 3 bases at V and 7 bases at J, leaving 8 bases unmatched. The CDR3 is 16 amino acids.

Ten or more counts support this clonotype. The CDR3 loop is CASSPLGGQVRRGEQFF. The CDR3, as DNA: TGTGCCAGCAGCCCCCTGGGGGGACAAGTTAGACGCGGTGAGCAGTTCTTC. The V call is TRBV11-2, the J call TRBJ2-1, with D tentatively TRBD1 or TRBD2 (6 bases each). V lost 5 bases, J lost 9 bases, and 26 bases lay in between. The CDR3 length is 17 residues. Per the germline V gene, CDR1 is SGHAT and CDR2 is FQNNGV.

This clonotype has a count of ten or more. This CDR3 reads CASSDLPDREGTDTQYF. CDR3 in DNA: TGCGCCAGCAGCGACTTACCTGACAGGGAGGGCACAGATACGCAGTATTTT. The chain joins TRBV10-1 to TRBJ2-3, with a weak D call TRBD1 (7 bases). Trimming removed 6 bases from V and 1 base from J, with 20 bases in between. Germline-derived CDR1 and CDR2 are WNHNN and SYGVQD (reference sequence). The CDR3 has 17 residues.

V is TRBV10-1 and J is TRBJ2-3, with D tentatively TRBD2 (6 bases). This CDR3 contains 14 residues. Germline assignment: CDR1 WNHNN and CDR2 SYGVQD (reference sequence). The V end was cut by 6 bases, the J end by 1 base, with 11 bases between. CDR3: CASSGSLGTDTQYF. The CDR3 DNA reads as TGCGCCAGCAGCGGGAGTCTAGGCACAGATACGCAGTATTTT.

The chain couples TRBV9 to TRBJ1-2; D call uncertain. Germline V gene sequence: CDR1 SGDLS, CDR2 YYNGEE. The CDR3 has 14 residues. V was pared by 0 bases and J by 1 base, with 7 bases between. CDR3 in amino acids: CASSVATDNYGYTF. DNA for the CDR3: TGTGCCAGCAGCGTAGCGACGGATAACTATGGCTACACCTTC.

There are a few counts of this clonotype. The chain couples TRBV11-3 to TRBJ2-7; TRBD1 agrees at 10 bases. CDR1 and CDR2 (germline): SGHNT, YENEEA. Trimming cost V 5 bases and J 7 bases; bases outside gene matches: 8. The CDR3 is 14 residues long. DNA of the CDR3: TGTGCCAGCAGCCCGGGACAGGGGTCGTCGGAGCAGTACTTC. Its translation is CASSPGQGSSEQYF.

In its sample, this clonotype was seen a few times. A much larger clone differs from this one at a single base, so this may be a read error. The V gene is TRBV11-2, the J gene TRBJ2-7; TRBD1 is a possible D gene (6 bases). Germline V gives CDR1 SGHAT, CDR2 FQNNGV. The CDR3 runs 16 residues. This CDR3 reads CAGSNQALVGGYEQYF. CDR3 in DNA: TGTGCCGGCAGCAACCAGGCCCTCGTAGGGGGCTACGAGCAGTACTTC.

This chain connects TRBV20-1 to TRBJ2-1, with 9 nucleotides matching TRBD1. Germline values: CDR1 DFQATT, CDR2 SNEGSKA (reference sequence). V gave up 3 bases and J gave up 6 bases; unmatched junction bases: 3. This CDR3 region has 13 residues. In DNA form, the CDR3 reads TGCAGTGCTAGGGACAGGGGTTTCAATGAGCAGTTCTTC. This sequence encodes CSARDRGFNEQFF.

CDR3 DNA: TGTGCCAGCAGTTTCATCAATTCTGGAGATTGGGCAGATACGCAGTATTTT. Translating it yields CASSFINSGDWADTQYF. The chain is built from TRBV6-2 or TRBV6-3 and TRBJ2-3; unclear D gene. This CDR3 contains 17 residues. Between the trimmed V and J ends, which lost 4 bases and 4 bases, there was a span of 21 bases. CDR1 MNHEY and CDR2 SVGEGT come from the germline V gene.

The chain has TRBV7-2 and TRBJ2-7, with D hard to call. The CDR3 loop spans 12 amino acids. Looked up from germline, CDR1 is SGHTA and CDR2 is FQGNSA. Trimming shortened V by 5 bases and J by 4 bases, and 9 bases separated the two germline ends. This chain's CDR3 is CTSSQDFYEQYF. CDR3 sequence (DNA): TGTACCAGCAGCCAAGACTTTTACGAGCAGTACTTC.

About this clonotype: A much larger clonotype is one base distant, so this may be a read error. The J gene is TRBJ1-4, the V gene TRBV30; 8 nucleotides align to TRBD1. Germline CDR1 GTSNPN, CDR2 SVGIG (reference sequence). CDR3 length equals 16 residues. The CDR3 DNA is TGTGCCTGGAGTGCGGACAGGGCTTCAACTAATGGAAAACTGTTTTTT. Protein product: CAWSADRASTNGKLFF.

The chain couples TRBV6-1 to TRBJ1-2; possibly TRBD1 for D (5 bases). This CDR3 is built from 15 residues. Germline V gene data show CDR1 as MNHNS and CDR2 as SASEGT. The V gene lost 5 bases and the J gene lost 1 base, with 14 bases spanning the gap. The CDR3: CASSKTAHHNYGYTF. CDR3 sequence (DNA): TGTGCCAGCAGTAAGACAGCACACCATAACTATGGCTACACCTTC.

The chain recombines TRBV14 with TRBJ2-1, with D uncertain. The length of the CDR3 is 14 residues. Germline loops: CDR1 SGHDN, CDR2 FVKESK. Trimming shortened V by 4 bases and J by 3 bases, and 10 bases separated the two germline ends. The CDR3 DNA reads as TGTGCCAGCAGCCCGGAGTCCGGCTACAATGAGCAGTTCTTC. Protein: CASSPESGYNEQFF. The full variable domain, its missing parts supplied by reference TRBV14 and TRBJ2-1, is EAGVTQFPSHSVIEKGQTVTLRCDPISGHDNLYWYRRVMGKEIKFLLHFVKESKQDESGMPNNRFLAERTGGTYSTLKVQPAELEDSGVYFCASSPESGYNEQFFGPGTRLTVL.